This T cell receptor beta chain came from a study of regulatory T cells in long-lasting Graves disease. As to time point: newly diagnosed GD, antithyroid drugs for less than 3 months. PBMC-derived RNA was used for the TCR library. Construction of TCR beta libraries relied on iRepertoire HTBI primers and on Arm-PCR targeting CDR3 regions. TCRdb re-called the multiplex PCR reads with MiXCR, one entry per CDR3 protein. The sample lists some 200,000 distinct CDR3 sequences; roughly 20% were seen once. This clonotype was recorded at least ten times. In addition, the sample was reused for a study of T cells in Graves' hyperthyroidism and ophthalmopathy. As that report states: TCR CDR3 underwent first-round RT-PCR with the HTBI primer set.

The specimen was peripheral blood mononuclear cells (PBMCs), collected at new diagnosis, from a patient treated with antithyroid drugs. The receptor was isolated from a woman aged 25 to 45 with Graves disease.

Here the CDR3 DNA reads TGTGCCAGCAGCGGCCAACCTAGACAGGGACCCTATGGCTACACCTTC. It encodes CASSGQPRQGPYGYTF. The chain combines TRBV9 with TRBJ1-2; 7 bases are a match to TRBD1. Germline loops: CDR1 SGDLS, CDR2 YYNGEE. This CDR3 spans 16 amino acids. Trimming at V came to 3 bases and at J to 4 bases, leaving 12 bases not matched to a gene.